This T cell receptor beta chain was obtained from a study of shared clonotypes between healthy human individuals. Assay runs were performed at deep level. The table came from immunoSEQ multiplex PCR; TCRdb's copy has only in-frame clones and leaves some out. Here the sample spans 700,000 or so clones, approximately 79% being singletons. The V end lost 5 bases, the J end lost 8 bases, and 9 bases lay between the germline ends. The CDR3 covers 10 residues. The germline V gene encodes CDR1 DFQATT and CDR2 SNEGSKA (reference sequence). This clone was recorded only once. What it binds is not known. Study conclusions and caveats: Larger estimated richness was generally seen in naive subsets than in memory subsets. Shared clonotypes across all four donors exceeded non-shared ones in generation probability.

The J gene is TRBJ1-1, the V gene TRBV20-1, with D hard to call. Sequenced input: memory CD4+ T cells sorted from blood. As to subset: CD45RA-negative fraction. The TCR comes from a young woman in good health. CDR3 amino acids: CSAQWEEAFF. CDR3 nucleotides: TGCAGTGCTCAATGGGAGGAAGCTTTCTTT.